The rows below give T cell receptor beta chains drawn from one sample of a study of cytomegalovirus exposure and HLA in healthy donors. Only in-frame clones appear in the TCRdb table, and some are missing; sequencing was by immunoSEQ multiplex PCR. The table includes about 130,000 clones, 75% to 90% detected once. Sequenced sample: PBMCs. The source of these receptors is a woman aged 25-40 years in good health and CMV-seropositive. CDR3s include the opening cysteine and the closing phenylalanine or tryptophan.

V gene | CDR3 protein
TRBV13 | CASSSGLQRGLQETQYF
TRBV6-1 | CASSVRDTSYEQYF
TRBV5-1 | CASSFQGGNTGELFF
TRBV5-6 | CASSFTGLYGYTF
TRBV18 | CASSPVRNTEAFF
TRBV10-2 | CASSEQGAGNEQYF
TRBV5-1 | CASSEYNEQFF
TRBV7-9 | CSSSLISYEQYF
TRBV6-1 | CASSAGLPITYEQYF
TRBV9 | CASSVDPGRAEEQFF
TRBV5-4 | CASSLVWGGTPHTQYF
TRBV5-1 | CASSLVASGYNEQFF
TRBV5-6 | CASSTAGGMEFF
TRBV2 | CASRLLAGGPQDTQYF
TRBV2 | CASIGQGRGEQYF
TRBV2 | CASSLSTGGYEQYF
TRBV9 | CASSEGARVDEQYF
TRBV5-3 | CARSSPPSEGQFF
TRBV15 | CATSRHSIPGGGNTIYF
TRBV18 | CASSTGTSGINEQFF
TRBV27 | CASSFTGGGTEAFF
TRBV5-4 | CASSLAGGRYGYTF
TRBV6-1 | CASSDDGGQPQHF
TRBV5-1 | CASRGASSYNEQFF
TRBV23-1 | CASITIHGDSYNEQFF
TRBV29-1 | CSVALDSNQPQHF
TRBV30 | CAWSVYWDREGNQPQHF
TRBV5-1 | CASSSSRTSAEVEQYF
TRBV5-6 | CASSLPSPTSASYNEQFF
TRBV4-2 | CASSQERTGNTEAFF
TRBV5-1 | CASSLIGVGEQYF
TRBV30 | CAWSPRDRGNQPQHF
TRBV9 | CARIAGALTETQYF
TRBV29-1 | CSVGFSGGNNEQFF
TRBV28 | CASTQASPPYEQYF
TRBV6-5 | CASSPYALNYGYTF
TRBV6-6 | CASSFGPGGSYNEQFF
TRBV19 | CASSIAELGDSPLHF
TRBV5-1 | CASSLRTSGGGEQFF
TRBV5-4 | CASSLEIGQGKAFF
TRBV2 | CASRDSLNTEAFF
TRBV19 | CASGTSGYEQYF
TRBV19 | CASSKTGSLVNEQFF
TRBV5-1 | CASNGRTGGVDEQFF
TRBV19 | CASTSRRERGRAGYNEQFF
TRBV6-1 | CASSAMTGEQYF
TRBV28 | CASSSTREAETQYF
TRBV9 | CASSVAGGGNEQFF
TRBV4-1 | CASSHPDPQGAGELFF
TRBV19 | CASSKTVNTEAFF
TRBV10-1 | CASSGTGQGYTF